Listed below are T cell receptor beta chains from one sample, sequenced in a study of technical replicates of blood from a handful of donors. Generated by immunoSEQ multiplex PCR, the TCRdb table keeps only in-frame clones and is missing some. This sample has fewer than 100,000 clones, with over 80% found just once. Sample: T cells isolated from PBMCs. The receptors shown here come from a human donor in good health. Both conserved end residues are part of each CDR3. A D gene is named only where the DNA matches it firmly. A clone size is listed for some rows: how often the clone was seen (once, few, many), or a class if it is expanded.

NA	TRBD1	TRBV9	TRBJ1-5	CASSPTGADQPQHF	TGTGCCAGCAGCCCGACAGGGGCTGATCAGCCCCAGCATTTT
few	NA	TRBV25-1	TRBJ1-1	CASSSGGNTEAFF	TGTGCCAGCAGTTCCGGAGGTAACACTGAAGCTTTCTTT
NA	NA	TRBV5-1	TRBJ2-1	CASSAVSSYNEQFF	TGCGCCAGCAGCGCGGTTAGCTCCTACAATGAGCAGTTCTTC
NA	TRBD1	TRBV4-1	TRBJ1-1	CASSQDRERTGYTEAFF	TGCGCCAGCAGCCAAGATCGCGAAAGGACAGGGTACACTGAAGCTTTCTTT
NA	NA	TRBV28	TRBJ2-7	CASSVLSYEQYF	TGTGCCAGCAGTGTCCTCTCCTACGAGCAGTACTTC
few	TRBD1	TRBV7-9	TRBJ1-1	CASSPPTGGTEAFF	TGTGCCAGCAGCCCTCCGACAGGGGGCACTGAAGCTTTCTTT
NA	NA	TRBV25-1	TRBJ2-1	CASSDYRVREQFF	TGTGCCAGCAGTGACTACAGGGTACGGGAGCAGTTCTTC
NA	TRBD1	TRBV19	TRBJ1-2	CASSPGQVKGYTF	TGTGCCAGTAGCCCGGGACAGGTAAAGGGCTACACCTTC
NA	NA	TRBV30	TRBJ2-2	CAWQPSGNTGELFF	TGTGCCTGGCAGCCTTCAGGGAACACCGGGGAGCTGTTTTTT
NA	TRBD1	TRBV28	TRBJ1-1	CASSLTPRLTGAEAFF	TGTGCCAGCAGTTTAACCCCCCGTTTAACAGGGGCTGAAGCTTTCTTT
NA	TRBD1	TRBV29-1	TRBJ2-3	CSVTGGSSDTQYF	TGCAGCGTAACAGGGGGCTCGTCAGATACGCAGTATTTT
NA	NA	TRBV4-2	TRBJ1-1	CASSQRGRSAEAFF	TGTGCCAGCAGCCAAAGAGGTCGGTCGGCTGAAGCTTTCTTT
NA	NA	TRBV28	TRBJ1-5	CASSPGVKGNQPQHF	TGTGCCAGCAGTCCGGGGGTAAAGGGCAATCAGCCCCAGCATTTT
NA	NA	TRBV29-1	TRBJ2-7	CSVVTLSRSSYEQYF	TGCAGCGTTGTAACACTGTCTAGGTCTAGTTACGAGCAGTACTTC
NA	TRBD2	TRBV11-3	TRBJ2-7	CASSPGGRREVYEQYF	TGTGCCAGCAGCCCGGGGGGGCGCCGAGAGGTCTACGAGCAGTACTTC
NA	NA	TRBV7-8	TRBJ2-2	CASSLGLGAISGELFF	TGTGCCAGCAGCTTAGGTCTGGGGGCTATCTCCGGGGAGCTGTTTTTT
NA	TRBD2	TRBV11-2	TRBJ2-7	CASSSLLTSGDYEQYF	TGTGCCAGCAGCTCCCTGTTGACTAGCGGGGACTACGAGCAGTACTTC
NA	NA	TRBV14	TRBJ2-2	CASSVMPGSTTGELFF	TGTGCCAGCAGCGTCATGCCCGGGTCAACAACCGGGGAGCTGTTTTTT
NA	NA	TRBV5-1	TRBJ1-2	CASTNQGPGNGYTF	TGCGCCAGCACCAACCAGGGGCCGGGGAATGGCTACACCTTC
NA	NA	TRBV6-5	TRBJ1-4	CASSYRSGLADEKLFF	TGTGCCAGCAGTTACCGCTCAGGGTTGGCGGATGAAAAACTGTTTTTT
NA	NA	TRBV2	TRBJ2-7	CAEGVRDYEQYF	TGTGCCGAAGGGGTGAGAGATTACGAGCAGTACTTC
NA	TRBD1	TRBV25-1	TRBJ2-1	CASSGTGPGFRYNEQFF	TGTGCCAGCAGTGGGACAGGGCCCGGCTTTAGATACAATGAGCAGTTCTTC
NA	NA	TRBV7-2	TRBJ2-2	CAADRGFTGELFF	TGTGCCGCCGATCGGGGGTTCACCGGGGAGCTGTTTTTT
NA	TRBD1	TRBV4-2	TRBJ1-2	CASSPKTGPRDYGYTF	TGTGCCAGCAGCCCAAAGACAGGGCCCAGGGACTATGGCTACACCTTC
NA	TRBD1	TRBV10-3	TRBJ2-3	CAIRGGTVAQDSTDTQYF	TGTGCCATCAGGGGTGGGACAGTAGCCCAAGATAGCACAGATACGCAGTATTTT
NA	TRBD1	TRBV5-1	TRBJ2-1	CASSLGGQGMFF	TGCGCCAGCAGCTTGGGGGGACAGGGGATGTTCTTC
NA	TRBD2	TRBV9	TRBJ2-2	CASSVEGSGGANTGELFF	TGTGCCAGCAGCGTAGAGGGTAGCGGGGGGGCGAACACCGGGGAGCTGTTTTTT
NA	TRBD2	TRBV19	TRBJ2-3	CASSIYGTSGVTDTQYF	TGTGCCAGTAGTATATATGGGACTAGCGGGGTCACAGATACGCAGTATTTT
NA	TRBD2	TRBV28	TRBJ2-1	CASRPRGGRDYNEQFF	TGTGCCAGCAGGCCCCGGGGCGGGAGGGATTACAATGAGCAGTTCTTC
once	NA	TRBV11-2	TRBJ1-4	CASSLVTGVHEKLFF	TGTGCCAGCAGCTTAGTCACGGGGGTACATGAAAAACTGTTTTTT
NA	TRBD1	TRBV9	TRBJ1-5	CASSVDGQENQPQHF	TGTGCCAGCAGCGTAGACGGACAGGAAAATCAGCCCCAGCATTTT
NA	NA	TRBV7-8	TRBJ1-1	CASSRGGVMNTEAFF	TGTGCCAGCAGCCGAGGCGGAGTTATGAACACTGAAGCTTTCTTT
NA	NA	TRBV6-1	TRBJ1-5	CASSEAREQPQHF	TGTGCCAGCAGTGAAGCACGGGAACAGCCCCAGCATTTT
NA	NA	TRBV28	TRBJ1-5	CASTQRGQPQHF	TGTGCCAGCACTCAAAGGGGACAGCCCCAGCATTTT
few	TRBD1	TRBV27	TRBJ2-2	CASGTGQSTGELFF	TGTGCCAGCGGAACGGGACAGAGCACCGGGGAGCTGTTTTTT
NA	NA	TRBV7-2	TRBJ1-2	CASSPGYGYTF	TGTGCCAGCAGCCCCGGTTATGGCTACACCTTC
NA	NA	TRBV5-1	TRBJ1-2	CASSTAVRYGYTF	TGCGCCAGCAGCACGGCGGTAAGATATGGCTACACCTTC
NA	NA	TRBV9	TRBJ2-3	CASSVAFRTDTQYF	TGTGCCAGCAGCGTAGCCTTTCGCACAGATACGCAGTATTTT
NA	NA	TRBV6-5	TRBJ2-7	CASFGRGAGNYEQYF	TGTGCCTCCTTCGGTAGGGGCGCTGGGAACTACGAGCAGTACTTC
NA	TRBD1	TRBV7-6	TRBJ2-5	CASSTRWGDRGRETQYF	TGTGCCAGCAGCACCCGGTGGGGGGACAGGGGACGAGAGACCCAGTACTTC
NA	TRBD1	TRBV6-5	TRBJ2-3	CASTRQGAPDTQYF	TGTGCCAGCACCCGACAGGGGGCCCCAGATACGCAGTATTTT
NA	NA	TRBV11-2	TRBJ2-7	CASSFSTGHLYEQYF	TGTGCCAGCAGCTTTTCGACCGGACACCTCTACGAGCAGTACTTC
few	NA	TRBV9	TRBJ1-2	CASSADSQNYGYTF	TGTGCCAGCAGCGCGGACAGCCAGAACTATGGCTACACCTTC
NA	NA	TRBV5-8	TRBJ2-1	CASCRVGGPYNEQFF	TGTGCCAGCTGCCGAGTAGGAGGTCCGTACAATGAGCAGTTCTTC
NA	TRBD2	TRBV19	TRBJ2-1	CASSIVGTRLSNEQFF	TGTGCCAGTAGTATAGTCGGGACTAGACTTTCCAATGAGCAGTTCTTC